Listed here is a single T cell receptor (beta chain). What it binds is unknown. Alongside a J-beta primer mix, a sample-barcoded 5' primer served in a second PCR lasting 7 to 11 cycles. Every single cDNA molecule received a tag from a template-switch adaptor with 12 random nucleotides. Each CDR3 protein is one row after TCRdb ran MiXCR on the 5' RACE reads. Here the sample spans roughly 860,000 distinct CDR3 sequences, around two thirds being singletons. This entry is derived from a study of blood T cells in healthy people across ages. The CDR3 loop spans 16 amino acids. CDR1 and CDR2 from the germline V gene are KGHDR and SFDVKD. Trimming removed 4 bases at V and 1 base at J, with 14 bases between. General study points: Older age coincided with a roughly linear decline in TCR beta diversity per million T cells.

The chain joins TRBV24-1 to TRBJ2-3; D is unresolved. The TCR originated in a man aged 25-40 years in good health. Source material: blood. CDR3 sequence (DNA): TGTGCCACCAGTGACCGCTCCGGAACGGGCACAGATACGCAGTATTTT. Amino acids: CATSDRSGTGTDTQYF.